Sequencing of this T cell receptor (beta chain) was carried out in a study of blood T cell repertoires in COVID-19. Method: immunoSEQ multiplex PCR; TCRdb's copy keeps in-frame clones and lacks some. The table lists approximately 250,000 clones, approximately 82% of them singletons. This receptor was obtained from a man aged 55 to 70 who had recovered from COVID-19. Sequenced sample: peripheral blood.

The CDR3 region has the DNA TGCGCCAGCAGCTTGGCCTCGACCGGAGGACTAGCTTTCTACAATGAGCAGTTCTTC. It is translated as CASSLASTGGLAFYNEQFF. The rearrangement uses TRBV5-1 and TRBJ2-1; TRBD2 aligns across 8 bases. The ends lost 0 bases at V and 3 bases at J; junction bases unmatched: 14. The CDR3 contains 19 residues. Looked up from germline, CDR1 is SGHRS and CDR2 is YFSETQ.